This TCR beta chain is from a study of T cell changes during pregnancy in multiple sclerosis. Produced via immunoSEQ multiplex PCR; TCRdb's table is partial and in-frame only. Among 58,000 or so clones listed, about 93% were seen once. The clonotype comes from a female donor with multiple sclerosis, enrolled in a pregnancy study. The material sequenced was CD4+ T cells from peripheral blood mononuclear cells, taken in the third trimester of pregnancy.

The CDR3 loop reads CASSPAGLLEQYF. In DNA, the CDR3 is TGCGCCAGCAGTCCCGCAGGATTACTCGAGCAGTACTTC. V is TRBV5-1 and J is TRBJ2-7; unclear D gene. Germline CDR1 is SGHRS and CDR2 is YFSETQ. Trimming pared 5 bases from V and 6 bases from J, leaving 15 bases between. This CDR3 contains 13 residues.